The TCR beta chain under discussion was sequenced for a study of T cell clones after liver transplantation. Whole-study context: In this trial, immunosuppression withdrawal was attempted within 2 years of liver transplant. TCRbeta sequencing after a pre-transplant mixed lymphocyte reaction identified graft-donor-reactive clones, later tracked in post-transplant blood. As an antigen-independent comparator, third-party-reactive TCRbeta sequences came from pre-transplant mixed lymphocyte reactions. General study findings and limits: A larger donor-reactive than third-party decline suggested partial antigen-specific deletion.

Concerning this clone: Its antigen is as yet unknown.

Sequencing was performed with immunoSEQ multiplex PCR; in TCRdb, only in-frame clones are kept and a portion is missing. Among around 100,000 clones listed, about 88% were seen once. The CDR3 loop spans 14 amino acids. V lost 4 bases and J lost 10; bases outside the gene matches: 13. The V gene's germline CDR1 is SGHTS and CDR2 YDEGEE. The gene calls are TRBV5-8 and TRBJ1-1, with 7 bases fitting TRBD1. Sequencing was performed on CD4+ T cells from blood, taken around 44 months after liver transplant. The clonotype comes from a human patient who received a liver transplant. T cells may partly derive from the graft donor. CDR3 sequence: CASSRGTVAISAFF. DNA for the CDR3: TGTGCCAGCAGCCGAGGGACAGTAGCAATTTCAGCTTTCTTT.